Listed here is a single T cell receptor (beta chain). Two oligonucleotides, mixed equimolar, formed the beta constant-region primer covering TRBC1 and TRBC2. Four rounds of PCR amplified the ligated cDNA using nested alpha and beta constant-region primers plus SP2. TCRdb redid the calling of the UMI-ligation and nested PCR reads with MiXCR, one entry per CDR3 protein. The repertoire holds some 150,000 distinct CDR3 sequences, with approximately 17% as singletons. These data come from a study of naive and memory T cell subsets. Germline lookup yields CDR1 SGDLS and CDR2 YYNGEE. This CDR3 region has 15 residues. V lost 0 bases, J lost 3 bases, and 6 bases stayed unmatched.

The receptor was isolated from a human donor in good health. The specimen sequenced was naive CD4+ T cells from blood. The chain couples TRBV9 to TRBJ2-7, with TRBD2 matching 7 bases. The CDR3 region is CASSVDAGVRYEQYF. The CDR3, as DNA: TGTGCCAGCAGCGTAGACGCGGGAGTACGCTACGAGCAGTACTTC.